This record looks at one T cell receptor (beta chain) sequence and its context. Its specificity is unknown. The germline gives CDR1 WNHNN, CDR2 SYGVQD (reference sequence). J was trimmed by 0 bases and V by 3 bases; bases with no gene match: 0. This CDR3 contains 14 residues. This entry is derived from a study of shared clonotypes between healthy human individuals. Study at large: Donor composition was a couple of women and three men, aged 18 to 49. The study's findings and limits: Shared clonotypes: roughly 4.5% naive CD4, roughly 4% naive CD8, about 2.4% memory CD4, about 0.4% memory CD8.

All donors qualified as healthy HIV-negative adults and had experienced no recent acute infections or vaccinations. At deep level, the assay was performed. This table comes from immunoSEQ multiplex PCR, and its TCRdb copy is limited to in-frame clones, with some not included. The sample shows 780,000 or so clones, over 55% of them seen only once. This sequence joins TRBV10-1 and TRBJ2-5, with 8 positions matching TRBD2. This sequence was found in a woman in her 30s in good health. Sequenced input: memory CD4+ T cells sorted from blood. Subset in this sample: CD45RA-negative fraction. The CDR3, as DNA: TGCGCCAGCAGTGAAGCGGGAGACCAAGAGACCCAGTACTTC. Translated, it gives CASSEAGDQETQYF.